One T cell receptor beta chain is described in this entry. What it binds is unknown. The data stem from a study of T cells expressing NK-cell markers. Across the study: Among eight sequenced donors, seven carried HCMV seropositivity while one was seronegative. Study-level findings and limits: Whether the expanded NKG2C+ T cell clones recognized HCMV remained unclear.

TCRdb re-called the 5' RACE reads; every CDR3 protein appears as one record, without DNA. There are 150,000 to 200,000 distinct CDR3 sequences in the sample, with about 19% held by the top ten. Germline-derived CDR1 and CDR2 are SGDLS and YYNGEE. The CDR3 length is 15 residues. This sequence was found in a man aged 18 to 69 in good health. The genes are TRBV9 and TRBJ1-5; TCRdb outputs TRBD1, but without DNA this stays unchecked. The sequencing input was blood T cells: a sorted CD56 or NKG2C T cell subset, CD4+ or CD8+ T cells, or bulk PBMC T cells (not recorded which). The CDR3 sequence is CASNPRGMGNQPQHF.